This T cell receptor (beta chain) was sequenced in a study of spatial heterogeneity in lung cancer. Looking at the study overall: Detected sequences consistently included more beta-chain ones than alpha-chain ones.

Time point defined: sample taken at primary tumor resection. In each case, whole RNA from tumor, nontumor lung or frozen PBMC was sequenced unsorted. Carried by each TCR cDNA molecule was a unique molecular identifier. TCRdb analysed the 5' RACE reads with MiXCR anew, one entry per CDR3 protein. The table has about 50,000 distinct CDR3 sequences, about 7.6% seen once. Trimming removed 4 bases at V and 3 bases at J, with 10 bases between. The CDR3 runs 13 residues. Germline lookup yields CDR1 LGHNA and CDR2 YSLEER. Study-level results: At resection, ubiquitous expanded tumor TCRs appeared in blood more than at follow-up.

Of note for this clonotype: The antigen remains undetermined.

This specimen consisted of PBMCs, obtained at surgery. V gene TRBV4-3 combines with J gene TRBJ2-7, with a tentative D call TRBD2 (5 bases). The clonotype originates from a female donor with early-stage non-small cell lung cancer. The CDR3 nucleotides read TGCGCCAGCAGCCGCGCGAGGGTCTACGAGCAGTACTTC. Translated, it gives CASSRARVYEQYF.